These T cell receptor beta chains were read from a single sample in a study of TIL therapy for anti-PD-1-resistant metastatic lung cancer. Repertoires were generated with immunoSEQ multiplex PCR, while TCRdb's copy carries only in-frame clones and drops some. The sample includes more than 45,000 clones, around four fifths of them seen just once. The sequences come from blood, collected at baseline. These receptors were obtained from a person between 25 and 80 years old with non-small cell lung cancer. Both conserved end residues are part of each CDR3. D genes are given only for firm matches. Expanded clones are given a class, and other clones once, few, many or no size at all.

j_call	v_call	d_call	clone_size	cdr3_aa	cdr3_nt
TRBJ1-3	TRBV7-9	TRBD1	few	CASSRQGANTIYF	TGTGCCAGCAGCCGACAGGGGGCAAACACCATATATTTT
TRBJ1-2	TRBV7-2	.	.	CASSNAIQDRLGNGYTF	TGTGCCAGCAGCAATGCCATCCAGGACCGCCTAGGGAATGGCTACACCTTC
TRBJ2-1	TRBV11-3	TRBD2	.	CASSLGSSGWMNEQFF	TGTGCCAGCAGCTTAGGCTCTAGCGGGTGGATGAATGAGCAGTTCTTC
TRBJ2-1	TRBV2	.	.	CASSESFRNEQFF	TGTGCCAGCAGTGAATCCTTTAGGAATGAGCAGTTCTTC
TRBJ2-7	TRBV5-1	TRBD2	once	CASSVMRESYEQYF	TGCGCCAGCAGCGTGATGCGGGAGTCCTACGAGCAGTACTTC
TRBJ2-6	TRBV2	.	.	CASRGGITSGANVLTF	TGTGCCAGCAGAGGTGGGATTACCTCTGGGGCCAACGTCCTGACTTTC
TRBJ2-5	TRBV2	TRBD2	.	CASSEGGGTQYF	TGTGCCAGCAGTGAAGGGGGGGGGACCCAGTACTTC
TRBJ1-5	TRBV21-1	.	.	CASSKLEDRPCSNQPQHF	TGTGCCAGCAGCAAATTGGAGGACAGGCCTTGTAGCAATCAGCCCCAGCATTTT
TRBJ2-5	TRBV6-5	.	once	CASSYGAGGSETQYF	TGTGCCAGCAGTTATGGAGCCGGCGGTTCAGAGACCCAGTACTTC
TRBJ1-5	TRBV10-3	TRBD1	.	CAITDREDQPQHF	TGTGCCATCACGGACAGGGAGGATCAGCCCCAGCATTTT
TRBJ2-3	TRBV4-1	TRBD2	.	CASSQDLGLAGADTQYF	TGCGCCAGCAGCCAAGATCTGGGACTAGCGGGAGCAGATACGCAGTATTTT
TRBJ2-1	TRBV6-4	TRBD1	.	CASSDSQGASYNEQFF	TGTGCCAGCAGTGACTCGCAGGGGGCATCCTACAATGAGCAGTTCTTC
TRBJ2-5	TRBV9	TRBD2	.	CASSVSTSGVQETQYF	TGTGCCAGCAGCGTAAGCACCAGCGGGGTTCAAGAGACCCAGTACTTC
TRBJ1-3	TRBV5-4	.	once	CASSLVGNTIYF	TGTGCCAGCAGCTTGGTTGGAAACACCATATATTTT
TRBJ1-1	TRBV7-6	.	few	CASSLQPGDTEAFF	TGTGCCAGCAGCTTACAGCCGGGGGACACTGAAGCTTTCTTT
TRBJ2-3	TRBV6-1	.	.	CASTSGTLNTDTQYF	TGTGCCAGCACCTCCGGGACACTCAACACAGATACGCAGTATTTT
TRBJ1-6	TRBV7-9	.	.	CASSLEFPGRNNSPLHF	TGTGCCAGCAGCTTAGAATTTCCAGGACGCAATAATTCACCCCTCCACTTT
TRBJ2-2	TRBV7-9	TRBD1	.	CASSQQPIGTAGELFF	TGTGCCAGCAGCCAACAACCTATAGGGACAGCCGGGGAGCTGTTTTTT
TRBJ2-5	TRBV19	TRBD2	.	CASTPQRGGLETQYF	TGTGCCAGTACCCCTCAGCGGGGGGGCCTTGAGACCCAGTACTTC
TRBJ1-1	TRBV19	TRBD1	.	CASSDRDRGMKTEAFF	TGTGCCAGTAGTGACCGGGACAGGGGGATGAAGACTGAAGCTTTCTTT
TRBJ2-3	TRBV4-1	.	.	CASSQADLFSTDTQYF	TGCGCCAGCAGCCAAGCCGACCTCTTTAGCACAGATACGCAGTATTTT
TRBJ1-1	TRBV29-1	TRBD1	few	CSAQPRQGATTEAFF	TGCAGCGCACAACCCCGACAGGGGGCGACGACTGAAGCTTTCTTT
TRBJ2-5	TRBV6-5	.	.	CASSYSWDTRRTQYF	TGTGCCAGCAGTTACTCGTGGGACACAAGACGGACCCAGTACTTC
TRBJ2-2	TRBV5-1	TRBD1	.	CASSTGTGTNTGELFF	TGCGCCAGCAGCACCGGGACAGGGACGAACACCGGGGAGCTGTTTTTT
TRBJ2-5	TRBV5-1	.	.	CASSRRAEETQYF	TGCGCCAGCAGCAGAAGGGCTGAGGAGACCCAGTACTTC
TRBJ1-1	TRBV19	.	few	CASSIDKGYTEAFF	TGTGCCAGTAGTATAGATAAGGGTTACACTGAAGCTTTCTTT
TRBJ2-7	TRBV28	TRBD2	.	CASRKTSAVYEQYF	TGTGCCAGCAGGAAAACTAGCGCGGTTTACGAGCAGTACTTC
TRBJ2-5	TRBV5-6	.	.	CASSLRQQETQYF	TGTGCCAGCAGCTTGCGACAGCAAGAGACCCAGTACTTC
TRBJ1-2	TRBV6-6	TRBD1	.	CASSRQGLFDYTF	TGTGCCAGCAGCCGACAGGGGCTGTTCGACTACACCTTC
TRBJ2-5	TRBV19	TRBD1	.	CASTITGTGQETQYF	TGTGCCAGTACTATTACCGGGACAGGGCAAGAGACCCAGTACTTC
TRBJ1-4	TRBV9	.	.	CASSVLGGTNEKLFF	TGTGCCAGCAGCGTACTCGGGGGGACTAATGAAAAACTGTTTTTT
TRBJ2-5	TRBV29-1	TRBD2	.	CSVGLAGLFQETQYF	TGCAGCGTCGGACTAGCGGGCCTTTTCCAAGAGACCCAGTACTTC
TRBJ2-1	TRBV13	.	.	CASSLGQSLYNEQFF	TGTGCCAGCAGCTTGGGACAATCCCTATACAATGAGCAGTTCTTC
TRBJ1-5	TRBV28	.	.	CVVAAGWSNQPQHF	TGTGTTGTGGCAGCCGGGTGGAGCAATCAGCCCCAGCATTTT
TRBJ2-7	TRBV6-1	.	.	CASNDPVYEQYF	TGTGCCAGCAATGACCCAGTATACGAGCAGTACTTC
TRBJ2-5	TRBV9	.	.	CASSVDARHAGETQYF	TGTGCCAGCAGCGTAGATGCCAGGCATGCCGGAGAGACCCAGTACTTC
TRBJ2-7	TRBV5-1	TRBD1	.	CASSLGRGNFYEQYF	TGCGCCAGCAGCTTGGGCAGGGGGAATTTTTACGAGCAGTACTTC
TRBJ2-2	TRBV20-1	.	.	CSATNTGELFF	TGCAGTGCTACCAACACCGGGGAGCTGTTTTTT
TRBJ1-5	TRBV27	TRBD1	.	CASRNGQVNQPQHF	TGTGCCAGCAGAAACGGACAGGTCAATCAGCCCCAGCATTTT
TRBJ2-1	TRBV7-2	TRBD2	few	CASRLHTSGGPFEQFF	TGTGCCAGCAGACTCCATACTAGCGGGGGCCCGTTCGAGCAGTTCTTC
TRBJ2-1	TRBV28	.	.	CASSLGGQTYNEQFF	TGTGCCAGCAGTCTAGGAGGGCAGACCTACAATGAGCAGTTCTTC
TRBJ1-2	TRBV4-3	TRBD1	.	CASSQDLNGQGNYGYTF	TGCGCCAGCAGCCAAGATCTTAACGGACAGGGTAACTATGGCTACACCTTC
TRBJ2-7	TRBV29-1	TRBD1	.	CSVEWEATGGPSYEQYF	TGCAGCGTTGAATGGGAAGCGACAGGGGGCCCCTCCTACGAGCAGTACTTC
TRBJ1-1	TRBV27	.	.	CASTAGNTEAFF	TGTGCCAGCACCGCAGGGAACACTGAAGCTTTCTTT
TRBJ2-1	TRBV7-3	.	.	CASSLTFLDEQFF	TGTGCCAGCAGCTTAACGTTCTTGGATGAGCAGTTCTTC
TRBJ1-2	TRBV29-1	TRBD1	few	CSVNQGAGTYGYTF	TGCAGCGTGAATCAGGGGGCCGGTACCTATGGCTACACCTTC
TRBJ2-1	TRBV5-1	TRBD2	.	CASSLGLAGDEQFF	TGCGCCAGCAGCTTGGGACTAGCGGGGGATGAGCAGTTCTTC
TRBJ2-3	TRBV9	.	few	CASSPGGTDTQYF	TGTGCCAGCAGCCCAGGGGGCACAGATACGCAGTATTTT
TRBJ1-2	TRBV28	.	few	CASSREGGVGGYTF	TGTGCCAGCAGTCGAGAAGGGGGGGTAGGTGGCTACACCTTC
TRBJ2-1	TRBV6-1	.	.	CASSDYGLPPYNEQFF	TGTGCCAGCAGTGACTACGGGCTTCCTCCCTACAATGAGCAGTTCTTC
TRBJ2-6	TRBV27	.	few	CASSRGTGANVLTF	TGTGCCAGCAGTAGGGGCACTGGGGCCAACGTCCTGACTTTC
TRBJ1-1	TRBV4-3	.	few	CASRRSAGMNTEAFF	TGCGCCAGCAGACGCTCGGCGGGGATGAACACTGAAGCTTTCTTT
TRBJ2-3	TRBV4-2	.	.	CASSQETDTQYF	TGTGCCAGCAGCCAAGAGACAGATACGCAGTATTTT
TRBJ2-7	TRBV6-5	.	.	CATSTDNEQYEQYF	TGTGCCACCAGTACGGATAACGAACAATACGAGCAGTACTTC
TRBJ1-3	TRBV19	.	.	CASSVQDSGNTIYF	TGTGCCAGTAGTGTGCAGGACTCTGGAAACACCATATATTTT
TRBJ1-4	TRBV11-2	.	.	CASRPGRAYEKLFF	TGTGCCAGCAGGCCTGGCAGAGCCTATGAAAAACTGTTTTTT